The clone carrying this T cell receptor (beta chain) occurred a few times. This sample stems from a study of PD-L1 blockade in urothelial cancer. In the study overall: Each patient had 0 to 3 earlier chemotherapy regimens. Blood analysis took place 3 weeks (second dose) and 6 weeks after treatment start.

Generated by immunoSEQ multiplex PCR, the TCRdb table keeps only in-frame clones and is missing some. This table holds more than 75,000 clones, 84% found once. Time point here: pretreatment peripheral blood. Sample contribution per patient ranged from 1 to 8, covering pretreatment and on-treatment. The TCR comes from a man in his 60s with urothelial cancer. Here the sequenced sample was PBMCs, taken around atezolizumab (anti-PD-L1) treatment.

The CDR3 spells CASSTTGWPEAFF. In nucleotides, the CDR3 is TGCGCCAGCAGTACGACAGGGTGGCCTGAAGCTTTCTTT. The V call is TRBV10-1, the J call TRBJ1-1; 7 bases fit TRBD1. The V gene's germline CDR1 is WNHNN and CDR2 SYGVQD (reference sequence). The CDR3 runs to 13 residues. Trimming at V came to 5 bases and at J to 6 bases, leaving 6 bases not matched to a gene.